The 25 T cell receptor beta chains given below trace back to one sample, sequenced in a study of blood T cell repertoires in COVID-19. The table came from immunoSEQ multiplex PCR; TCRdb's copy has only in-frame clones and leaves some out. The sample holds about 98,000 clones, roughly 86% seen once. The specimen was peripheral blood. All receptors derive from a man over 45 with acute or convalescent COVID-19.

The chain carries TRBV2 and TRBJ2-3; 8 bases are shared with TRBD2. Germline loops: CDR1 SNHLY, CDR2 FYNNEI. The CDR3 has 19 amino acids. Trimming at V came to 8 bases and at J to 1 base, leaving 20 bases not matched to a gene. The CDR3 sequence: CASSFGAFPGRDGTDTQYF. In DNA form, the CDR3 reads TGTGCCAGCTCTTTCGGGGCTTTCCCCGGGAGGGATGGCACAGATACGCAGTATTTT.

The gene calls are TRBV2 and TRBJ2-2; possible D gene TRBD1, 5 bases. The CDR3 spans 16 residues. CDR1 is SNHLY and CDR2 is FYNNEI in the germline V gene. V was trimmed by 5 bases and J by 5 bases, leaving 18 bases between them. The chain's CDR3 is CASSPDAGKRTGELFF. The CDR3 DNA follows: TGTGCCAGCAGTCCTGATGCAGGGAAGAGAACCGGGGAGCTGTTTTTT. Full variable domain (rest looked up from reference TRBV2 and TRBJ2-2): EPEVTQTPSHQVTQMGQEVILRCVPISNHLYFYWYRQILGQKVEFLVSFYNNEISEKSEIFDDQFSVERPDGSNFTLKIRSTKLEDSAMYFCASSPDAGKRTGELFFGEGSRLTVL.

V gene TRBV24-1 combines with J gene TRBJ2-1; unclear D gene. CDR1 KGHDR and CDR2 SFDVKD come from the germline V gene. V lost 3 bases to trimming and J lost 9 bases, with 8 bases between them. This CDR3 has 12 residues. In DNA form, the CDR3 reads TGTGCCACCAGTGATCCCCCGAGTGAGCAGTTCTTC. Translating gives CATSDPPSEQFF.

V and J are TRBV5-1 and TRBJ2-1; TRBD1 aligns across 9 bases. Per the germline V gene, CDR1 is SGHRS and CDR2 is YFSETQ. J was trimmed by 9 bases and V by 4 bases; bases with no gene match: 11. CDR3 length: 15 amino acids. CDR3 region: CASSEQGASYGEQFF. The CDR3 nucleotides are TGCGCCAGCAGCGAACAGGGGGCGTCATATGGTGAGCAGTTCTTC.

The gene calls are TRBV20-1 and TRBJ2-4; D is uncertain. Germline CDR1 DFQATT, CDR2 SNEGSKA (reference sequence). This CDR3 is 12 amino acids long. V shed 3 bases and J shed 6 bases, with 9 bases lying between them. The CDR3 sequence is CSASSLRNIQYF. The DNA for the CDR3 is TGCAGTGCTAGTAGTCTGAGAAACATTCAGTACTTC.

The chain carries TRBV29-1 and TRBJ1-1, with 8 bases identical to TRBD1. CDR3 length: 11 amino acids. The V and J ends lost 1 base and 10 bases, in that order; junction bases with no gene match: 2. CDR1 is SQVTM and CDR2 is ANQGSEA in the germline V gene. Here the CDR3 reads CSVEVGQGAFF. CDR3 coding DNA: TGCAGCGTTGAAGTAGGACAGGGAGCTTTCTTT.

This chain links TRBV5-1 with TRBJ2-2; maybe TRBD2 (5 bases). The V end was cut by 0 bases, the J end by 0 bases, with 9 bases between. This CDR3 has 16 residues. Germline lookup yields CDR1 SGHRS and CDR2 YFSETQ. The CDR3 protein is CASSLGLRSNTGELFF. CDR3 nucleotide sequence: TGCGCCAGCAGCTTGGGACTAAGATCGAACACCGGGGAGCTGTTTTTT.

The chain joins TRBV5-1 to TRBJ2-1; D might be TRBD2 (6 bases). Per germline, CDR1 SGHRS and CDR2 YFSETQ. V lost 2 bases and J 3 bases, leaving 15 bases between the germline ends. This CDR3 has 16 amino acids. CDR3 sequence: CASSFRAGSYYNEQFF. The CDR3, as DNA: TGCGCCAGCAGCTTTAGGGCGGGATCATACTACAATGAGCAGTTCTTC.

The chain uses TRBV4-1 and TRBJ1-2; maybe TRBD1 (6 bases). CDR1 and CDR2 (germline): MGHRA, YSYEKL. This CDR3 is 17 amino acids long. Deletions cut 0 bases from V and 6 bases from J, with 20 bases between. The CDR3 spells CASSQELGGLFSDGYTF. The CDR3 DNA reads as TGCGCCAGCAGCCAAGAATTGGGGGGGCTTTTTTCGGATGGCTACACCTTC.

The chain links TRBV5-1 to TRBJ1-1, with D perhaps TRBD1 (6 bases). This CDR3 has 15 amino acids. CDR1 and CDR2 (germline): SGHRS, YFSETQ. Between the trimmed V and J ends, which lost 5 bases and 1 base, there was a span of 15 bases. CDR3 residues: CASRSGDTANTEAFF. CDR3 coding DNA: TGCGCCAGCAGATCCGGGGACACCGCGAACACTGAAGCTTTCTTT.

The chain links TRBV25-1 to TRBJ2-1; no definite D call. Germline CDR1 MGHDK, CDR2 SYGVNS. V lost 3 bases and J 10 bases, leaving 7 bases between the germline ends. The CDR3 has 11 amino acids. CDR3 sequence: CASSDRREQFF. CDR3 DNA: TGTGCCAGCAGTGACCGGCGGGAGCAGTTCTTC.

As concerns this clone: One end of the junction varies from germline; a read error may be responsible. The rearrangement joins TRBV29-1 to TRBJ1-2; D is unresolved. This CDR3 has 12 amino acids. Germline V gives CDR1 SQVTM, CDR2 ANQGSEA. The CDR3 loop is CSVEDSNYGYTF. The CDR3, as DNA: TGCAGCGTCGAAGACTCTAACTATGGCTACACCTTC.

The V call is TRBV9, the J call TRBJ2-7, with a tentative D call TRBD2 (5 bases). CDR3 size: 15 residues. V dropped 0 bases and J dropped 3 bases, with 13 bases sitting between them. Germline-derived CDR1 and CDR2 are SGDLS and YYNGEE. CDR3 sequence (DNA): TGTGCCAGCAGCGTAGGTATAGGGAGAAGCTACGAGCAGTACTTC. This gives the protein CASSVGIGRSYEQYF.

This chain connects TRBV11-3 to TRBJ1-1, with D possibly TRBD1 on 5 matching bases. The V and J ends lost 3 bases and 2 bases respectively, with 16 bases between them. Germline CDR1 reads SGHNT; CDR2 reads YENEEA. The CDR3 has 16 amino acids. The CDR3 DNA follows: TGTGCCAGCAGCTTGCTCAGGGTCGACCACAACACTGAAGCTTTCTTT. Translated: CASSLLRVDHNTEAFF.

The V and J genes are TRBV5-8 and TRBJ2-3; TRBD1 agrees at 8 bases. The V and J ends lost 4 bases and 2 bases, in that order; junction bases with no gene match: 6. Looked up from germline, CDR1 is SGHTS and CDR2 is YDEGEE. The CDR3 has 15 residues. The CDR3 protein is CASSVDRGYTDTQYF. In DNA form, the CDR3 reads TGTGCCAGCAGCGTAGACAGGGGATACACAGATACGCAGTATTTT.

This clone has more than one count but fewer than ten. The V and J genes are TRBV6-4 and TRBJ2-1; 10 bases line up with TRBD2. Germline V gives CDR1 MRHNA, CDR2 SNTAGT. CDR3 length: 16 amino acids. V gave up 0 bases and J gave up 5 bases; unmatched junction bases: 4. CDR3 nucleotides: TGTGCCAGCAGTGACTCGAGCGGGAGGGCCCACAATGAGCAGTTCTTC. Protein: CASSDSSGRAHNEQFF.

The sample holds one count of this clone. The chain combines TRBV5-4 with TRBJ2-7, with 7 positions matching TRBD1. Per germline, CDR1 SGHNT and CDR2 YYREEE (reference sequence). CDR3 length: 13 residues. Trimming took 4 bases from V and 2 from J; bases not matched to a gene: 3. The CDR3 sequence: CASSHGTAYEQYF. The DNA of the CDR3 is TGTGCCAGCAGCCACGGGACAGCCTACGAGCAGTACTTC.

The chain links TRBV28 to TRBJ1-5; D possibly corresponds to TRBD1 (5 bases). This CDR3 is 14 amino acids long. Trimming removed 7 bases at V and 0 bases at J, with 10 bases between. The V gene's germline CDR1 is MDHEN and CDR2 SYDVKM. This CDR3 is CASTQGYSNQPQHF. The CDR3 coding sequence is TGTGCCAGCACCCAGGGTTATAGCAATCAGCCCCAGCATTTT.

In this sample, this clone turned up a few times. The rearrangement joins TRBV4-1 to TRBJ1-1; D is unclear. The V gene's germline CDR1 is MGHRA and CDR2 YSYEKL. The CDR3 has 14 amino acids. Deletions cut 4 bases from V and 1 base from J, with 10 bases between. CDR3 sequence: CASSLIHQNTEAFF. CDR3 DNA sequence: TGCGCCAGCAGCCTCATACACCAGAACACTGAAGCTTTCTTT.

The chain recombines TRBV10-3 with TRBJ2-7; 9 bases fit TRBD2. The CDR3 contains 16 residues. J was trimmed by 6 bases and V by 4 bases; bases with no gene match: 13. Per the germline V gene, CDR1 is ENHRY and CDR2 is SYGVKD. The CDR3 DNA sequence: TGTGCCATCAGTGCGGGTAGCGGGAGCACTCTATCCGAGCAGTACTTC. Amino acid sequence: CAISAGSGSTLSEQYF.

This clone has a handful of counts. The rearrangement links TRBV7-2 to TRBJ2-2, with 10 positions matching TRBD2. Germline V gives CDR1 SGHTA, CDR2 FQGNSA. The CDR3 loop spans 15 amino acids. J was trimmed by 3 bases and V by 5 bases; bases with no gene match: 3. As DNA, the CDR3 is TGTGCCAGCAGCAGGACTAGCGGTTACACCGGGGAGCTGTTTTTT. It translates to CASSRTSGYTGELFF.

The chain carries TRBV19 and TRBJ1-4, with TRBD1 matching over 8 bases. Trimming cost V 3 bases and J 6 bases; bases outside gene matches: 3. The CDR3 has 14 residues. Germline V lookup: CDR1 LNHDA, CDR2 SQIVND (reference sequence). CDR3: CASSISGGDEKLFF. The CDR3 DNA reads TGTGCCAGTAGTATTTCAGGGGGCGATGAAAAACTGTTTTTT.

This clone was observed once. CDR3 in amino acids: CASIGGVGQPQHF. The CDR3, as DNA: TGTGCCAGCATAGGCGGGGTTGGACAGCCCCAGCATTTT. The V and J genes are TRBV2 and TRBJ1-5; D uncertain. The CDR3 is made up of 13 amino acids. CDR1 is SNHLY and CDR2 is FYNNEI in the germline V gene. V shed 7 bases and J shed 7 bases, with 14 bases lying between them.

V and J are TRBV27 and TRBJ2-2; TRBD2 aligns across 12 bases. This CDR3 is 16 amino acids long. Germline V gene data show CDR1 as MNHEY and CDR2 as SMNVEV (reference sequence). V shed 4 bases and J 3 bases; nucleotides not matched to a gene: 3. CDR3 nucleotides: TGTGCCAGCAGTTCCGGACTAGCGGGACACACCGGGGAGCTGTTTTTT. This gives the protein CASSSGLAGHTGELFF.

As DNA, the CDR3 is TGTGCCAGCAGCCCCGGACAGGGGAACGCGGCCGGGGAGCTGTTTTTT. Amino acids: CASSPGQGNAAGELFF. V is TRBV7-3 and J is TRBJ2-2, with 9 bases identical to TRBD1. The CDR3 has 16 amino acids. Per the germline V gene, CDR1 is SGHTA and CDR2 is FQGTGA. V shed 5 bases and J 6 bases; nucleotides not matched to a gene: 10.